These T cell receptor beta chains were read from a single sample in a study of T cell responses to AZD1222 COVID-19 vaccine. TCRdb's copy holds only in-frame clones and misses some; the assay was immunoSEQ multiplex PCR. Of about 83,000 clones listed, around 90% are singletons. The sequenced sample was peripheral blood, obtained 28 days after the second AZD1222 dose. These receptors were obtained from an adult who received the AZD1222 COVID-19 vaccine. CDR3s include the opening cysteine and the closing phenylalanine or tryptophan. Each record gives: CDR3 length, V gene, J gene, clone size, CDR3 protein. Clone size is stated in some rows and not others, as once, few, many or a class when expanded.

13	TRBV5-1	TRBJ2-7	.	CASSPGTTYEQYF
14	TRBV7-8	TRBJ1-3	.	CASSPRAPGNTIYF
11	TRBV18	TRBJ1-1	.	CASSPGFEAFF
16	TRBV2	TRBJ2-5	.	CASSTRRPGEGETQYF
12	TRBV5-6	TRBJ2-7	.	CASSLTGYEQYF
13	TRBV4-2	TRBJ1-1	.	CASSPTGQDEAFF
16	TRBV5-1	TRBJ2-1	.	CASSSPIAGGVLEQFF
19	TRBV28	TRBJ2-2	.	CASQQGTLAGGPSTGELFF
16	TRBV6-1	TRBJ2-4	.	CASSEALGGRRNIQYF
16	TRBV15	TRBJ2-3	once	CATSRLGLAFPDTQYF
14	TRBV6-4	TRBJ1-6	.	CASSEGQGASPLHF
13	TRBV12-3/TRBV12-4	TRBJ1-2	.	CASSFRPNYGYTF
15	TRBV5-1	TRBJ2-3	.	CASSLGLAGADTQYF
15	TRBV6-5	TRBJ2-5	.	CASSYSRGFQETQYF
12	TRBV6-1	TRBJ2-7	once	CASSEGVGTLQF
14	TRBV7-2	TRBJ1-1	.	CASSTLTGNTEAFF
14	TRBV3-1/TRBV3-2	TRBJ2-5	.	CASSQERGKETQYF
16	TRBV6-6	TRBJ2-3	.	CASSYSTSFRTDTQYF
16	TRBV5-1	TRBJ2-3	.	CASSQGLAGGQGSQYF
14	TRBV6-2/TRBV6-3	TRBJ1-5	few	CASSLQGLNQPQHF
18	TRBV30	TRBJ1-2	.	CAWSVRSIVPSARYGYTF
14	TRBV4-2	TRBJ2-2	few	CASSQEPRDSLLFF
14	TRBV5-1	TRBJ1-5	.	CASSLAGIDQPQHF
14	TRBV6-5	TRBJ2-1	.	CASSYTGEYNEQFF
13	TRBV27	TRBJ1-1	few	CASSFGGDTEAFF
15	TRBV9	TRBJ2-7	once	CASSTVRRVTYEQYF
16	TRBV28	TRBJ2-7	.	CASSPGLAGGFYEQYF
15	TRBV7-9	TRBJ1-1	few	CASSLGAGGLTEAFF
13	TRBV7-9	TRBJ2-1	once	CASSPTDSTRGFF
14	TRBV6-5	TRBJ2-5	.	CASGGTGGLETQYF
17	TRBV5-6	TRBJ2-4	.	CASSSGAGAWAKNIQYF
11	TRBV7-3	TRBJ2-1	.	CASSLEGTQFF
15	TRBV6-6	TRBJ2-1	.	CASSVPGQGEDEQFF
14	TRBV7-9	TRBJ1-1	.	CASSLGGLNTEAFF
18	TRBV7-2	TRBJ2-3	.	CASSLVAGLAGDTDTQYF
13	TRBV6-5	TRBJ2-2	once	CASSYGLTGELFF
13	TRBV5-5	TRBJ2-7	.	CASSLPTDYEQYF
14	TRBV28	TRBJ2-5	.	CASRPGTAQETQYF
16	TRBV28	TRBJ1-3	.	CASSSYARGPGNTIYF
17	TRBV3-1/TRBV3-2	TRBJ2-3	once	CASSSRTSGYDTDTQYF
17	TRBV29-1	TRBJ2-1	.	CSVASGTSGRAYNEQFF
15	TRBV27	TRBJ1-3	once	CASTDRDSSGNTIYF